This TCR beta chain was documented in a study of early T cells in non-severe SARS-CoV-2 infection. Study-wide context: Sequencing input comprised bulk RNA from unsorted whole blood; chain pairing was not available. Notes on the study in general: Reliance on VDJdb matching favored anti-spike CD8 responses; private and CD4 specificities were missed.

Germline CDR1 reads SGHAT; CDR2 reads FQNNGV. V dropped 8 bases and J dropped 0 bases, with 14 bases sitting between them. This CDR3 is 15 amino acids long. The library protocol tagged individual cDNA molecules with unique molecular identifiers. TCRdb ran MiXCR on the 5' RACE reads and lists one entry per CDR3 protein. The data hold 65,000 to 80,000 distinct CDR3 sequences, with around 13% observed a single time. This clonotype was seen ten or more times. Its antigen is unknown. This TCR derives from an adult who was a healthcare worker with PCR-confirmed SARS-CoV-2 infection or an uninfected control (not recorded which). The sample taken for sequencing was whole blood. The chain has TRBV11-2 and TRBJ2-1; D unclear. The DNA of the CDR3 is TGTGCCAGCCAAGAGACGGTGAGCTCCTACAATGAGCAGTTCTTC. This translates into CASQETVSSYNEQFF.